The 22 T cell receptor beta chains below come from one sample, sequenced in a study of OX40 agonist ivuxolimab in advanced cancers. Profiled with immunoSEQ multiplex PCR; TCRdb holds only in-frame clones, not every one. Of about 78,000 clones listed, approximately 84% are singletons. The sequences come from CD4+ or CD8+ T cells sorted from blood, collected in a trial of the OX40 agonist ivuxolimab. The receptors come from an adult with an advanced solid tumor such as melanoma, head and neck, liver or kidney cancer.

The sample holds one count of this clone. This chain uses TRBV6-5 with TRBJ1-3; 10 bases line up with TRBD1. Germline values: CDR1 MNHEY, CDR2 SVGAGI. The CDR3 length is 15 residues. Losses at the gene ends were 2 bases for V and 4 bases for J; bases not matched to a gene: 2. This chain's CDR3 is CASSYDRGPGNTIYF. CDR3 DNA sequence: TGTGCCAGCAGTTACGACAGGGGGCCCGGAAACACCATATATTTT.

CDR3 in amino acids: CASSIYLGGSYNEQFF. The CDR3 nucleotides read TGTGCCAGTAGTATATACCTCGGGGGATCCTACAATGAGCAGTTCTTC. The rearrangement joins TRBV19 to TRBJ2-1; D may be TRBD2 (6 bases). From germline, CDR1 is LNHDA and CDR2 SQIVND (reference sequence). V was cut by 2 bases and J by 1 base, with 12 bases left in between. This CDR3 spans 16 amino acids.

J is TRBJ1-4 and V is TRBV4-3, with D possibly being TRBD1 (6 bases). This CDR3 comprises 14 residues. Germline V gene data show CDR1 as LGHNA and CDR2 as YSLEER. Trimming shortened V by 3 bases and J by 8 bases, and 13 bases separated the two germline ends. The CDR3 protein is CASSHLGHGEKLFF. CDR3 DNA: TGCGCCAGCAGCCATCTGGGACATGGCGAAAAACTGTTTTTT.

This chain uses TRBV19 with TRBJ1-4; D is possibly TRBD1 (6 bases). Germline V gene lookup returns CDR1 LNHDA and CDR2 SQIVND (reference sequence). V lost 1 base and J lost 6, with 9 bases in between. This CDR3 has 14 residues. The CDR3 region is CASSIGTDDEKLFF. In DNA form, the CDR3 reads TGTGCCAGTAGTATAGGGACAGATGATGAAAAACTGTTTTTT.

The chain uses TRBV2 and TRBJ2-7; 9 nucleotides match TRBD1. This CDR3 spans 14 amino acids. CDR1 SNHLY and CDR2 FYNNEI come from the germline V gene. Germline trimming cut 6 bases from V and 4 bases from J; bases unmatched to any gene: 7. The CDR3 nucleotides are TGTGCCAGCAGCCTCCGGACAGGGGTGTACGAGCAGTACTTC. Translation gives CASSLRTGVYEQYF.

The chain carries TRBV5-5 and TRBJ2-5; the match to TRBD2 covers 8 bases. The germline CDR1 and CDR2 sequences are SGHKS and YYEKEE (reference sequence). V trimming: 5 bases; J trimming: 5 bases; junction bases outside the gene matches: 11. The CDR3 contains 15 residues. CDR3 in amino acids: CASRSGSDLAETQYF. CDR3 bases: TGTGCCAGCAGGAGCGGGAGTGACTTAGCGGAGACCCAGTACTTC.

This sequence joins TRBV4-3 and TRBJ2-1, with D possibly TRBD1 on 5 matching bases. The CDR3 extends over 15 amino acids. In germline, CDR1 is LGHNA, CDR2 YSLEER. V was pared by 4 bases and J by 10 bases, with 20 bases between. In DNA form, the CDR3 reads TGCGCCAGCAGCCGCGACAAGACCTCAGGGCGAGAGCAGTTCTTC. Residues: CASSRDKTSGREQFF.

The chain joins TRBV5-1 to TRBJ1-1; possible D gene TRBD1, 5 bases. CDR1 and CDR2 (germline): SGHRS, YFSETQ. Trimming removed 3 bases at V and 0 bases at J, with 9 bases between. This CDR3 has 14 amino acids. The CDR3 DNA follows: TGCGCCAGCAGCTCGGGACCGTTGAACACTGAAGCTTTCTTT. This encodes CASSSGPLNTEAFF.

V usage is TRBV20-1 and J usage is TRBJ2-2; no clear D. The CDR3 extends over 11 amino acids. V lost 1 base, J lost 7 bases, and 4 bases lay in between. CDR1 is DFQATT and CDR2 is SNEGSKA in the germline V gene (reference sequence). Here the CDR3 DNA reads TGCAGTGCTAGAGGGGGCGGGGAGCTGTTTTTT. It translates to CSARGGGELFF.

The chain has TRBV5-8 and TRBJ2-1, with 8 bases matching TRBD1. The J segment lost 9 bases and the V segment lost 2 bases, leaving 4 bases of the junction unmatched. The CDR3 is 13 amino acids. CDR1 and CDR2 (germline): SGHTS, YDEGEE. Here the CDR3 DNA reads TGTGCCAGCAGCTTACCAGGGGGCCGTGAGCAGTTCTTC. Its translation is CASSLPGGREQFF.

This clone came up once. V is TRBV4-2 and J is TRBJ1-3, with no clear D. Trimming cost V 0 bases and J 4 bases, with 10 bases left between them. The CDR3 is 15 amino acids. Germline V lookup: CDR1 LGHNA, CDR2 YNFKEQ. CDR3 DNA sequence: TGTGCCAGCAGCCAAGACTATATCCGGGGAAACACCATATATTTT. Residues: CASSQDYIRGNTIYF.

This clone was observed a single time. This chain links TRBV5-1 with TRBJ2-3; 7 bases are a match to TRBD2. Per the germline V gene, CDR1 is SGHRS and CDR2 is YFSETQ. V was pared by 0 bases and J by 1 base, with 5 bases of the junction left unmatched. This CDR3 has 16 residues. The CDR3 DNA is TGCGCCAGCAGCTTGGAGGCTAGCGGCCGCACAGATACGCAGTATTTT. Its translation: CASSLEASGRTDTQYF.

The chain employs TRBV7-2 and TRBJ2-7, with unresolved D. This CDR3 is 15 amino acids long. Germline values: CDR1 SGHTA, CDR2 FQGNSA. V lost 2 bases and J lost 0, with 11 bases in between. The CDR3 spells CASSLIGSSSYEQYV. The CDR3 DNA is TGTGCCAGCAGCTTAATCGGCTCCAGCTCCTACGAGCAGTACGTC.

The chain has TRBV18 and TRBJ1-1; D remains ambiguous. The V gene's germline CDR1 is KGHSH and CDR2 LQKENI. CDR3 size: 13 residues. Trimming took off 1 base at V and 3 bases at J, with 6 bases between the two ends. The CDR3 nucleotides are TGTGCCAGCTCACCACTAAGGGACACTGAAGCTTTCTTT. This codes for CASSPLRDTEAFF.

This clone was seen only a few times. The chain is built from TRBV2 and TRBJ1-1, with D possibly being TRBD1 (6 bases). Per the germline V gene, CDR1 is SNHLY and CDR2 is FYNNEI. CDR3 length: 12 amino acids. V shed 4 bases and J shed 5 bases, with 8 bases lying between them. The CDR3 protein is CASSGGGTEAFF. The CDR3 DNA follows: TGTGCCAGCAGTGGAGGGGGAACTGAAGCTTTCTTT. Full variable domain (missing parts from reference TRBV2 and TRBJ1-1): EPEVTQTPSHQVTQMGQEVILRCVPISNHLYFYWYRQILGQKVEFLVSFYNNEISEKSEIFDDQFSVERPDGSNFTLKIRSTKLEDSAMYFCASSGGGTEAFFGQGTRLTVV.

V is TRBV5-1 and J is TRBJ1-4; D is possibly TRBD1 (5 bases). Trimming pared 4 bases from V and 8 bases from J, leaving 15 bases between. The CDR3 is made up of 14 amino acids. The germline CDR1 and CDR2 sequences are SGHRS and YFSETQ. The CDR3 spells CASSPQGMLEKLFF. Here the CDR3 DNA reads TGCGCCAGCAGCCCTCAGGGCATGTTAGAAAAACTGTTTTTT.

V is TRBV10-2 and J is TRBJ1-1, with D unresolved. Germline V gene data show CDR1 as WSHSY and CDR2 as SAAADI. V was clipped by 7 bases and J by 4 bases, with 13 bases between them. The CDR3 consists of 13 residues. This CDR3 is CASTSSEGTEAFF. For the CDR3, the DNA is TGCGCCAGCACGTCTTCGGAGGGCACTGAAGCTTTCTTT.

The chain's CDR3 is CASSGASLRYEQYF. Here the CDR3 DNA reads TGTGCCAGCAGCGGCGCCTCGCTCAGGTACGAGCAGTACTTC. The chain has TRBV28 and TRBJ2-5; D not resolved. The J call may be faulty, since TRBJ2-7 better matches the DNA end. CDR1 is MDHEN, CDR2 SYDVKM, per germline. The CDR3 consists of 14 residues.

The J gene is TRBJ1-2, the V gene TRBV16, with no clear D. This CDR3 is 14 amino acids long. Germline V lookup: CDR1 KGHSY, CDR2 FQNENV. V lost 0 bases and J lost 1, with 6 bases in between. The chain's CDR3 is CASSQSNSNYGYTF. DNA for the CDR3: TGTGCCAGCAGCCAATCGAACAGTAACTATGGCTACACCTTC.

The V and J genes are TRBV2 and TRBJ1-2, with D unresolved. V was trimmed by 7 bases and J by 4 bases, leaving 13 bases between them. The germline V gene encodes CDR1 SNHLY and CDR2 FYNNEI. The CDR3 extends over 13 amino acids. CDR3 loop: CASIRGGFYGYTF. CDR3 nucleotides: TGTGCCAGCATTCGAGGTGGATTCTATGGCTACACCTTC.

CDR3 nucleotide sequence: TGTGCCAGCTCACCATTGGGACAGGGGGCTGACGATGGCTACACCTTC. Its protein is CASSPLGQGADDGYTF. This chain joins TRBV18 and TRBJ1-2; 12 bases match TRBD1. Germline V gene sequence: CDR1 KGHSH, CDR2 LQKENI. The CDR3 extends over 16 amino acids. The V segment lost 2 bases and the J segment 6 bases; nucleotides outside the gene matches: 7.

The gene calls are TRBV7-2 and TRBJ1-2; D unresolved. Per germline, CDR1 SGHTA and CDR2 FQGNSA. The CDR3 spans 13 residues. V shed 6 bases and J shed 7 bases, with 15 bases lying between them. The CDR3 spells CASSRVAGSGYTF. Here the CDR3 DNA reads TGTGCCAGCAGTCGGGTGGCCGGGAGTGGCTACACCTTC.